These 15 T cell receptor beta chains were sequenced from one sample in a study of shared T cell receptors in the human thymus. The method was immunoSEQ multiplex PCR; TCRdb's version includes in-frame clones alone and lacks a portion of them. The table has around 340,000 clones, roughly 94% seen once. Sample: thymocytes. These TCRs come from a human donor.

The rearrangement links TRBV6-1 to TRBJ1-2; 9 positions agree with TRBD1. The CDR3 length is 14 residues. V dropped 6 bases and J dropped 4; count of bases not matched to a gene: 6. Germline-derived CDR1 and CDR2 are MNHNS and SASEGT. This CDR3 reads CASSGQGTGYGYTF. The CDR3 bases are TGTGCCAGCAGCGGACAGGGGACTGGCTATGGCTACACCTTC.

The gene calls are TRBV7-2 and TRBJ1-1; D gene ambiguous. CDR1 SGHTA and CDR2 FQGNSA come from the germline V gene. The CDR3 runs 19 residues. V lost 3 bases and J lost 0, with 23 bases in between. Written as DNA, the CDR3 is TGTGCCAGCAGCTTGTACGCCAGGCCGGGAGGGCGAATGAACACTGAAGCTTTCTTT. Residues: CASSLYARPGGRMNTEAFF.

The chain carries TRBV5-1 and TRBJ2-3; TRBD2 agrees at 11 bases. Germline CDR1 reads SGHRS; CDR2 reads YFSETQ. The trim removed 2 bases at V and 1 base at J, leaving 3 bases unmatched. The CDR3 totals 16 residues. The CDR3 reads CASSFLAGGRTDTQYF. Here the CDR3 DNA reads TGCGCCAGCAGCTTCCTAGCGGGAGGTCGCACAGATACGCAGTATTTT.

The chain links TRBV5-1 to TRBJ2-7; 13 nucleotides agree with TRBD2. This CDR3 has 19 amino acids. The V gene's germline CDR1 is SGHRS and CDR2 YFSETQ. J was trimmed by 7 bases and V by 3 bases; bases with no gene match: 19. The CDR3 region is CASSSPAPGTSGKGGEQYF. CDR3 nucleotides: TGCGCCAGCAGCTCGCCGGCTCCCGGGACTAGCGGGAAAGGGGGTGAGCAGTACTTC.

The chain joins TRBV13 to TRBJ2-7; TRBD2 aligns across 8 bases. The CDR3 consists of 13 residues. The germline gives CDR1 PRHDT, CDR2 FYEKMQ (reference sequence). V was clipped by 7 bases and J by 7 bases; unmatched bases: 9. CDR3 bases: TGTGCCAGCATGAGCGGGAGACCGGGGGAGCAGTACTTC. This translates into CASMSGRPGEQYF.

The chain joins TRBV23-1 to TRBJ2-7; D is undetermined. TRBV23-1 is marked as an open reading frame, function uncertain. The CDR3 has 13 residues. Trimming stripped 0 bases from V and 1 base from J, with 4 bases between. The CDR3 sequence is CASSQSKSYEQYF. Written as DNA, the CDR3 is TGCGCCAGCAGTCAATCGAAGTCCTACGAGCAGTACTTC.

CDR3 amino acids: CATSNCWFFGGHSGLRPQHF. CDR3 DNA: TGTGCCACCAGCAATTGTTGGTTCTTTGGAGGGCATTCCGGGTTGCGGCCCCAGCATTTT. The chain recombines TRBV15 with TRBJ1-5; D gene uncertain. There are 20 residues in the CDR3. Germline CDR1 LNHNV, CDR2 YYDKDF (reference sequence). The ends were cut back, 4 bases at V and 9 bases at J, with 34 bases in the middle.

This clone was seen once. The rearrangement uses TRBV6-6 and TRBJ2-1; D is perhaps TRBD1 (5 bases). V was clipped by 5 bases and J by 6 bases, with 20 bases between them. CDR1 MNHNY and CDR2 SVGAGI come from the germline V gene (reference sequence). The CDR3 consists of 16 residues. The CDR3 loop is CASSLPHPGFPNEQFF. The CDR3 DNA is TGTGCCAGCAGTCTACCACACCCAGGGTTTCCCAATGAGCAGTTCTTC.

V and J are TRBV21-1 and TRBJ1-1. TRBV21-1 is a pseudogene. The CDR3 covers 14 residues. The DNA of the CDR3 is TGTGCCAGCACCCTCCCGGGCAGAGGCACTGAAGCTTTCTTT. It encodes CASTLPGRGTEAFF.

V usage is TRBV28 and J usage is TRBJ2-7; 9 nucleotides agree with TRBD2. CDR3 length: 16 residues. The germline gives CDR1 MDHEN, CDR2 SYDVKM. V shed 6 bases, J shed 5 bases, and the junction held 14 bases outside the gene matches. CDR3 in amino acids: CASRTSGTSHWDEQYF. In DNA, the CDR3 is TGTGCCAGCAGAACCTCCGGGACTAGCCACTGGGACGAGCAGTACTTC.

J is TRBJ2-5 and V is TRBV11-2, with 8 bases aligning to TRBD1. The CDR3 covers 17 residues. After removal of 4 bases from V and 4 bases from J, the junction contained 14 bases not matched to a gene. Germline CDR1 reads SGHAT; CDR2 reads FQNNGV. The CDR3 region has the DNA TGTGCCAGCAGCTCAGGGAACAGGGGGGAATTCGGAGAGACCCAGTACTTC. Protein: CASSSGNRGEFGETQYF.

V usage is TRBV6-5 and J usage is TRBJ1-2, with a weak D call TRBD1 (6 bases). The CDR3 consists of 12 residues. Germline V gene data show CDR1 as MNHEY and CDR2 as SVGAGI. Trimming took off 5 bases at V and 6 bases at J, with 10 bases between the two ends. The CDR3: CASSEQGDGYTF. CDR3 coding DNA: TGTGCCAGCAGTGAACAGGGTGATGGCTACACCTTC.

V and J are TRBV7-2 and TRBJ2-2; 9 bases line up with TRBD1. Looked up from germline, CDR1 is SGHTA and CDR2 is FQGNSA. The J segment lost 5 bases and the V segment lost 3 bases, leaving 4 bases of the junction unmatched. The CDR3 covers 15 residues. CDR3 sequence reads: CASSLSGTGTGELFF. Written as DNA, the CDR3 is TGTGCCAGCAGCTTGAGCGGGACAGGGACCGGGGAGCTGTTTTTT.

The V and J genes are TRBV7-2 and TRBJ2-3, with TRBD2 matching 7 bases. This CDR3 comprises 17 residues. The germline CDR1 and CDR2 sequences are SGHTA and FQGNSA. V shed 1 base, J shed 2 bases, and the junction held 9 bases outside the gene matches. This CDR3 is CASSLGSTSRLTDTQYF. As DNA, the CDR3 is TGTGCCAGCAGCTTAGGATCGACTAGCCGACTCACAGATACGCAGTATTTT.

This sequence joins TRBV9 and TRBJ2-7, with D uncertain. The germline V gene has CDR1 SGDLS and CDR2 YYNGEE. The CDR3 runs to 13 residues. V was clipped by 2 bases and J by 2 bases, with 8 bases between them. CDR3 sequence: CASSVSETYEQYF. The CDR3 DNA is TGTGCCAGCAGCGTCAGTGAAACCTACGAGCAGTACTTC.